This T cell receptor beta chain was sequenced during a study of cytomegalovirus exposure and HLA in healthy donors. Whole-study results and caveats: The authors enumerated some 160 TCR beta chains as linked to cytomegalovirus.

Donors were drawn from the approximately 120-subject validation cohort, separate from the approximately 700-subject first cohort. TCRdb keeps only in-frame clones here, not all; method: immunoSEQ multiplex PCR. Among about 140,000 clones listed, about 90% were seen once. The V end was cut by 0 bases, the J end by 1 base, with 7 bases between. The germline gives CDR1 ENHRY, CDR2 SYGVKD. CDR3 size: 15 residues. Regarding this clone: Its antigen is currently unknown.

Sequenced input: PBMCs. This sequence was found in a man younger than 35 in good health and CMV-seronegative. V usage is TRBV10-3 and J usage is TRBJ1-5; D remains unclear. CDR3 sequence reads: CAISESRQSNQPQHF. Here the CDR3 DNA reads TGTGCCATCAGTGAGTCGCGACAAAGCAATCAGCCCCAGCATTTT.